This note documents a single T cell receptor (beta chain) sequence. What it binds is not known. Only in-frame clones appear in the TCRdb table, and some are missing; sequencing was by immunoSEQ multiplex PCR. In the table there are tens of thousands of clones, 85% of which are singletons. The time point denotes: pretreatment peripheral blood. V was shortened by 7 bases and J by 1 base, with 17 bases between the two germline ends. The CDR3 totals 15 residues. Germline V gives CDR1 SGHAT, CDR2 FQNNGV. This entry belongs to a study of PD-L1 blockade in urothelial cancer. The overall study: Analyses were performed on blood at 3 weeks after treatment start (the second dose) and at 6 weeks. Counts from blood samples showed a median of 141,255 T cells.

General study points: Expansion of tumor-associated blood clones at 3 weeks was greater in durable-benefit patients.

This receptor was identified in a man older than 75 with urothelial cancer. The chain links TRBV11-2 to TRBJ2-7; D may be TRBD1 (6 bases). The sample here was PBMCs, taken around atezolizumab (anti-PD-L1) treatment. The CDR3 DNA follows: TGTGCCAGCACTCTATCCCGGGACAAGTCCTACGAGCAGTACTTC. Residues: CASTLSRDKSYEQYF.